Listed here are 17 T cell receptor beta chains from one sample, sequenced in a study of response to subunit inactivated influenza vaccine. A single record per CDR3 protein comes from TCRdb applying MiXCR to the RT-PCR reads. Among about 520,000 distinct CDR3 sequences listed, more than 7% were seen once. The sample consisted of PBMCs from blood, taken less than 30 months after vaccination. Every receptor here comes from a man in his fifties or sixties who received an inactivated influenza vaccine.

This clonotype has just a few counts. The genes are TRBV9 and TRBJ2-1; TRBD1 or TRBD2 may be the D gene (5 bases each). The CDR3 runs to 13 residues. Germline loops: CDR1 SGDLS, CDR2 YYNGEE. V was clipped by 6 bases and J by 5 bases, with 12 bases between them. The CDR3 spells CASNPGPHNEQFF. For the CDR3, the DNA is TGTGCCAGCAACCCGGGACCACACAATGAGCAGTTCTTC.

This clonotype came up many times. The chain recombines TRBV12-3 or TRBV12-4 with TRBJ2-5, with a tentative D call TRBD1 (5 bases). Trimming removed 6 bases from V and 1 base from J, with 12 bases in between. CDR3 length: 14 amino acids. The CDR3 nucleotides read TGTGCCAGCAGATCCAGACAGTCCCAAGAGACCCAGTACTTC. Protein product: CASRSRQSQETQYF.

This clonotype was observed at least ten times. The gene calls are TRBV20-1 and TRBJ2-3; TRBD1 matches at 11 bases. Germline V gene sequence: CDR1 DFQATT, CDR2 SNEGSKA (reference sequence). V shed 3 bases and J 3 bases; nucleotides not matched to a gene: 5. This CDR3 has 15 residues. In DNA form, the CDR3 reads TGCAGTGCTAGTGTAGGACAGGGGGCAACAGATACGCAGTATTTT. It specifies CSASVGQGATDTQYF.

This clonotype appeared many times. V gene TRBV3-1 combines with J gene TRBJ2-3; 8 nucleotides align to TRBD2. Germline V gene sequence: CDR1 LGHDT, CDR2 YNNKEL (reference sequence). The CDR3 length is 16 residues. V lost 0 bases to trimming and J lost 5 bases; unmatched junction nucleotides: 7. CDR3: CASSQDTGGRGDTQYF. DNA of the CDR3: TGTGCCAGCAGCCAAGATACGGGGGGGCGAGGAGATACGCAGTATTTT.

This clonotype has just a few counts. The rearrangement links TRBV10-3 to TRBJ1-2; 12 bases agree with TRBD1. This CDR3 contains 14 residues. The V gene end was trimmed by 11 bases and the J gene end by 3 bases; junction bases not matched to a gene: 7. The germline CDR1 and CDR2 sequences are ENHRY and SYGVKD. CDR3 bases: TGTGCCGCGGGACAGGGGGCCCGAGACTATGGCTACACCTTC. Protein: CAAGQGARDYGYTF.

A few counts support this clonotype. The CDR3 loop is CASSSTGRHYEQYF. For the CDR3, the DNA is TGTGCCAGCAGTTCGACAGGGAGGCACTACGAGCAGTACTTC. V is TRBV27 and J is TRBJ2-7; D is possibly TRBD1 (7 bases). The germline CDR1 and CDR2 sequences are MNHEY and SMNVEV (reference sequence). The CDR3 spans 14 residues. V lost 4 bases and J 3 bases, leaving 13 bases between the germline ends.

This clonotype was detected only a few times. The rearrangement links TRBV4-3 to TRBJ1-5; 10 bases fit TRBD1. The CDR3 spans 15 residues. Germline V gene lookup returns CDR1 LGHNA and CDR2 YSLEER. Trimming removed 3 bases from V and 2 bases from J; junction bases left unmatched: 1. This CDR3 is CASSQTGGGNQPQHF. CDR3 sequence (DNA): TGCGCCAGCAGCCAGACAGGGGGCGGCAATCAGCCCCAGCATTTT.

This clonotype was recorded at least ten times. The chain has TRBV15 and TRBJ1-4; weak D call: TRBD1 (5 bases). Looked up from germline, CDR1 is LNHNV and CDR2 is YYDKDF (reference sequence). The CDR3 covers 15 residues. V was trimmed by 0 bases and J by 5 bases, leaving 10 bases between them. This CDR3 is CATSREGLTNEKLFF. For the CDR3, the DNA is TGTGCCACCAGCAGAGAGGGACTCACCAATGAAAAACTGTTTTTT.

This clonotype was seen many times. The V gene is TRBV4-2, the J gene TRBJ1-6; D might be TRBD1 (5 bases). CDR1 is LGHNA, CDR2 YNFKEQ, per germline. The CDR3 loop spans 17 amino acids. The V end lost 3 bases, the J end lost 4 bases, and 16 bases lay between the germline ends. This CDR3 is CASSQEGMGGYNSPLHF. DNA for the CDR3: TGTGCCAGCAGCCAGGAGGGCATGGGGGGTTATAATTCACCCCTCCACTTT.

The chain combines TRBV2 with TRBJ2-7; D is unclear. Germline V gene sequence: CDR1 SNHLY, CDR2 FYNNEI. The CDR3 extends over 14 amino acids. Trimming cost V 6 bases and J 7 bases, with 19 bases left between them. CDR3 nucleotides: TGTGCCAGCAGGGAAAGGATCCTCTCGAGGGAGCAGTACTTC. It specifies CASRERILSREQYF.

This clonotype was counted a few times. The genes are TRBV6-5 and TRBJ2-5; 8 nucleotides agree with TRBD1. After removal of 6 bases from V and 1 base from J, the junction contained 19 bases not matched to a gene. From germline, CDR1 is MNHEY and CDR2 SVGAGI. The CDR3 has 19 residues. For the CDR3, the DNA is TGTGCCAGCAGATCCTCTCGGACAGGGAACGTATGGTCCCAAGAGACCCAGTACTTC. Translating it yields CASRSSRTGNVWSQETQYF.

This clonotype was seen more than once but under ten times. The chain combines TRBV7-8 with TRBJ2-1; 10 positions agree with TRBD2. With 0 bases clipped from V and 8 bases from J, the junction kept 10 bases outside the gene matches. This CDR3 region has 17 residues. CDR1 SGHVS and CDR2 FQNEAQ come from the germline V gene. The CDR3 coding sequence is TGTGCCAGCAGCTTAGCGACGGTGGCTAGCGGGGGCTATGAGCAGTTCTTC. This sequence encodes CASSLATVASGGYEQFF. The full variable domain, in which reference TRBV7-8 and TRBJ2-1 provide the parts outside the CDR3, is GAGVSQSPRYKVAKRGQDVALRCDPISGHVSLFWYQQALGQGPEFLTYFQNEAQLDKSGLPSDRFFAERPEGSVSTLKIQRTQQEDSAVYLCASSLATVASGGYEQFFGPGTRLTVL.

This chain connects TRBV4-3 to TRBJ2-3; the D is unclear. V was clipped by 3 bases and J by 5 bases, with 9 bases between them. CDR3 length: 13 amino acids. Germline CDR1 reads LGHNA; CDR2 reads YSLEER. The DNA of the CDR3 is TGCGCCAGCAGCCATGCAGGCCGAGATACGCAGTATTTT. Protein product: CASSHAGRDTQYF.

This clonotype came up many times. The V gene is TRBV9, the J gene TRBJ1-2, with TRBD1 matching 7 bases. V shed 5 bases, J shed 2 bases, and the junction held 6 bases outside the gene matches. This CDR3 is built from 14 residues. Germline V gene data show CDR1 as SGDLS and CDR2 as YYNGEE. The CDR3, as DNA: TGTGCCAGCAGTAGACAGGGACTGAACTATGGCTACACCTTC. Amino acids: CASSRQGLNYGYTF.

This clonotype was observed a few times. This chain connects TRBV18 to TRBJ2-3; D gene unclear. Trimming cost V 3 bases and J 0 bases, with 10 bases left between them. The CDR3 is made up of 15 amino acids. Per germline, CDR1 KGHSH and CDR2 LQKENI. The CDR3 sequence: CASSPQTSSTDTQYF. CDR3 nucleotide sequence: TGTGCCAGCTCACCCCAGACCTCAAGCACAGATACGCAGTATTTT.

This clonotype was picked up many times. The J gene is TRBJ1-4, the V gene TRBV7-9; D remains ambiguous. CDR3 length: 15 amino acids. The germline gives CDR1 SEHNR, CDR2 FQNEAQ (reference sequence). V was cut by 3 bases and J by 3 bases, with 11 bases left in between. CDR3 region: CASSFFSVANEKLFF. Here the CDR3 DNA reads TGTGCCAGCAGCTTTTTCAGTGTCGCTAATGAAAAACTGTTTTTT. The entire variable domain, with the rest obtained from reference TRBV7-9 and TRBJ1-4, is as follows: DTGVSQNPRHKITKRGQNVTFRCDPISEHNRLYWYRQTLGQGPEFLTYFQNEAQLEKSRLLSDRFSAERPKGSFSTLEIQRTEQGDSAMYLCASSFFSVANEKLFFGSGTQLSVL.

Only a few counts were recorded for this clonotype. The chain is built from TRBV28 and TRBJ1-6; D call uncertain. The ends were cut back, 4 bases at V and 7 bases at J, with 14 bases in the middle. Germline CDR1 MDHEN, CDR2 SYDVKM. CDR3 length equals 15 residues. CDR3 residues: CASSSLNSRNSPLHF. The CDR3 DNA is TGTGCCAGCAGTTCCTTAAACTCAAGGAATTCACCCCTCCACTTT.